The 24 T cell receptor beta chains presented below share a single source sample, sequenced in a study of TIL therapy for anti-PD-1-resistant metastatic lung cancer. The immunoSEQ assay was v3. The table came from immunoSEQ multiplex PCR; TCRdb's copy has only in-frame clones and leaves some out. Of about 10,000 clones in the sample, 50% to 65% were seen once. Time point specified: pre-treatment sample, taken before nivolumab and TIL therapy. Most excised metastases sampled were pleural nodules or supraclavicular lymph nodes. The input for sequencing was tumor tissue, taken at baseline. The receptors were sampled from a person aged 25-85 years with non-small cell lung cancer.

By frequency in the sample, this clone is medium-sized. CDR3 region: CASSFTSGSYEQYF. Written as DNA, the CDR3 is TGTGCCAGCAGTTTTACTAGCGGGTCCTACGAGCAGTACTTC. The chain links TRBV27 to TRBJ2-7, with TRBD2 identical over 9 bases. In germline, CDR1 is MNHEY, CDR2 SMNVEV (reference sequence). Trimming removed 3 bases from V and 1 base from J; junction bases left unmatched: 1. The CDR3 has 14 amino acids.

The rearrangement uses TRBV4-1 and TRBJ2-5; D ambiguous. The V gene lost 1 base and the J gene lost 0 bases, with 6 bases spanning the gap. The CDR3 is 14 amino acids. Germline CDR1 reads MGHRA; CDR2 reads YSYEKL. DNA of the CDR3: TGCGCCAGCAGCCAAGGTCCGAACCAAGAGACCCAGTACTTC. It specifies CASSQGPNQETQYF.

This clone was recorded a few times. The CDR3 loop reads CASSQEAALGAEYF. CDR3 nucleotide sequence: TGTGCCAGCAGCCAAGAAGCGGCTTTGGGGGCCGAGTACTTC. This chain joins TRBV14 and TRBJ2-7; D may be TRBD1 (6 bases). Germline CDR1 is SGHDN and CDR2 is FVKESK. This CDR3 spans 14 amino acids. V was cut by 0 bases and J by 11 bases, with 17 bases left in between.

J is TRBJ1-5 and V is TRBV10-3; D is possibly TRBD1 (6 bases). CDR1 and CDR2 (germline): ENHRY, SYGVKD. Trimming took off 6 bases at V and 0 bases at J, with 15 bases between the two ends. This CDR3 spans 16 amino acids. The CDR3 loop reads CAISNTTGYSNQPQHF. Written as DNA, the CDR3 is TGTGCCATCAGCAATACGACAGGTTATAGCAATCAGCCCCAGCATTTT.

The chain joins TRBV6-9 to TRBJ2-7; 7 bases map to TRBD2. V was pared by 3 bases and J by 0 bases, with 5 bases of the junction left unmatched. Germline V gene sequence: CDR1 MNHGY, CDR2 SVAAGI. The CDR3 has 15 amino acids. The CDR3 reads CASSYSSGTSYEQYF. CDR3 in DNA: TGTGCCAGCAGTTACTCGAGCGGGACCTCCTACGAGCAGTACTTC.

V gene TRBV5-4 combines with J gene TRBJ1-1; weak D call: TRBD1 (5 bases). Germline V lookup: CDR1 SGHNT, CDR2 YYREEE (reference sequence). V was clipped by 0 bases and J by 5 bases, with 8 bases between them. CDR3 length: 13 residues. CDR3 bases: TGTGCCAGCAGCTTGGAGGGACGGACTGAAGCTTTCTTT. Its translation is CASSLEGRTEAFF.

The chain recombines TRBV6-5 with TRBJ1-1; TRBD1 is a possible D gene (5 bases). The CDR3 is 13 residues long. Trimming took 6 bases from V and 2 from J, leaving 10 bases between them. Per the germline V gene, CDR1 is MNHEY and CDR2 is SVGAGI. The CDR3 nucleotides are TGTGCCAGCAGAGGGGCAATTAACACTGAAGCTTTCTTT. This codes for CASRGAINTEAFF.

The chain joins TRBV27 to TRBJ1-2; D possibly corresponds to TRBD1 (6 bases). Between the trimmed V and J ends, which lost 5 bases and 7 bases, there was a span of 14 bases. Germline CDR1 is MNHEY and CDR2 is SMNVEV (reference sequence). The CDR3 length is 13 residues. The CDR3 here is CASSGTGSGGYTF. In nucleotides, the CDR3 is TGTGCCAGCAGTGGAACAGGGAGTGGTGGCTACACCTTC.

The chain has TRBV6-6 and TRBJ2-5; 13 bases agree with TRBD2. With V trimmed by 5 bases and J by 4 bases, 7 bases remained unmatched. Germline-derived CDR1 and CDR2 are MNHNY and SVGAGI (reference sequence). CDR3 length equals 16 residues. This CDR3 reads CASSKGLAGPIETQYF. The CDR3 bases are TGTGCCAGCAGTAAGGGACTAGCGGGGCCCATAGAGACCCAGTACTTC.

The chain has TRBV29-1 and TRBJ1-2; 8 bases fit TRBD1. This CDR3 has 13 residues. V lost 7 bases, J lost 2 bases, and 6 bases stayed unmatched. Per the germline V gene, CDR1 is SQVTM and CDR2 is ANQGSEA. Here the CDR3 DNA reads TGCAGCGCGGCGGGACAGGAAAACTATGGCTACACCTTC. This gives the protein CSAAGQENYGYTF.

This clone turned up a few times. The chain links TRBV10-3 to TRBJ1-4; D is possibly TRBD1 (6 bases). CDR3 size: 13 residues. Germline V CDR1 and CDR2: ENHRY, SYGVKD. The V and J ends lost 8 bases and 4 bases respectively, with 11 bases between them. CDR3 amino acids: CAIGRGDNEKLFF. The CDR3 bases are TGTGCCATCGGCAGGGGCGATAATGAAAAACTGTTTTTT.

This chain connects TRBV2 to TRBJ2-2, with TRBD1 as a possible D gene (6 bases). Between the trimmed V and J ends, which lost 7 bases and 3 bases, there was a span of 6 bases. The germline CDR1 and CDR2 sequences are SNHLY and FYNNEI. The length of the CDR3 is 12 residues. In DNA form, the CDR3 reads TGTGCCAGCACAGGGGACACCGGGGAGCTGTTTTTT. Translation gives CASTGDTGELFF.

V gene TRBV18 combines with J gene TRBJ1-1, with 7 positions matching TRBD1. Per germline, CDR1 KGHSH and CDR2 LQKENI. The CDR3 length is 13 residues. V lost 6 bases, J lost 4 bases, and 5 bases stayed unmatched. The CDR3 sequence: CASSPNRGTEAFF. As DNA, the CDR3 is TGTGCCAGCTCCCCGAACAGGGGCACTGAAGCTTTCTTT.

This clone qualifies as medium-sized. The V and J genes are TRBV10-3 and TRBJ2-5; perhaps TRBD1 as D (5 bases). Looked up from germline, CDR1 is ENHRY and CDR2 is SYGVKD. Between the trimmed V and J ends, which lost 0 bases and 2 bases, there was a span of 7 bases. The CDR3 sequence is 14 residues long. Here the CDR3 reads CAISESAGQETQYF. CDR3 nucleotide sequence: TGTGCCATCAGTGAGTCGGCAGGGCAAGAGACCCAGTACTTC.

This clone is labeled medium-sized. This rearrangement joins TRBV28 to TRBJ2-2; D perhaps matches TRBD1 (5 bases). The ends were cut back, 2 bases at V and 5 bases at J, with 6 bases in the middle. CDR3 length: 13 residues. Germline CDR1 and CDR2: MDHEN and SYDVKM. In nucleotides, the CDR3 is TGTGCCAGCAGTTTAAGGGGTACCGGGGAGCTGTTTTTT. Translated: CASSLRGTGELFF.

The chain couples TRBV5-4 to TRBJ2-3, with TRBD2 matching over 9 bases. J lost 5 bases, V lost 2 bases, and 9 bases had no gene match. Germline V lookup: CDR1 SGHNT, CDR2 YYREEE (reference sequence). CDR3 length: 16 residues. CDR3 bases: TGTGCCAGCAGCTTCGACGGCGGGGGGGCGGGAGATACGCAGTATTTT. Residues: CASSFDGGGAGDTQYF.

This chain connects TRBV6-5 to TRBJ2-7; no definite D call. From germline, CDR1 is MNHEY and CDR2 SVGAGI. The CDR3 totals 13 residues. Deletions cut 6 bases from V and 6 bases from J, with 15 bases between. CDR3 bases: TGTGCCAGCAGCCCCAACGCGGTCAGCGAGCAGTACTTC. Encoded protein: CASSPNAVSEQYF.

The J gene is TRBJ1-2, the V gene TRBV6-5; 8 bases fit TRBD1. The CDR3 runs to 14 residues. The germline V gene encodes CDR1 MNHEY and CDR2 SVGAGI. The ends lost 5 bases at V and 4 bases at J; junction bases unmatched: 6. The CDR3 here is CASSEGQGVYGYTF. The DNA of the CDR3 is TGTGCCAGCAGTGAAGGACAGGGCGTCTATGGCTACACCTTC.

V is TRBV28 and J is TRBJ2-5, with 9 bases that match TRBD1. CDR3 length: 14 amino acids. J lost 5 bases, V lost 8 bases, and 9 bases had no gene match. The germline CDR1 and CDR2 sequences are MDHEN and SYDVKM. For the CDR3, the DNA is TGTGCCAGCCGATTACAGGGGGCTGGGGAGACCCAGTACTTC. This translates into CASRLQGAGETQYF. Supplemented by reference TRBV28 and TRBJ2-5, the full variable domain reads DVKVTQSSRYLVKRTGEKVFLECVQDMDHENMFWYRQDPGLGLRLIYFSYDVKMKEKGDIPEGYSVSREKKERFSLILESASTNQTSMYLCASRLQGAGETQYFGPGTRLLVL.

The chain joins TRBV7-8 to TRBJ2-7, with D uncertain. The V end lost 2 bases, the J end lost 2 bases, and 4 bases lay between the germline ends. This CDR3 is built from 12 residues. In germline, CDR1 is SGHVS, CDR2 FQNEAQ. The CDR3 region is CASSLTTYEQYF. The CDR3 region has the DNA TGTGCCAGCAGCTTAACGACCTACGAGCAGTACTTC.

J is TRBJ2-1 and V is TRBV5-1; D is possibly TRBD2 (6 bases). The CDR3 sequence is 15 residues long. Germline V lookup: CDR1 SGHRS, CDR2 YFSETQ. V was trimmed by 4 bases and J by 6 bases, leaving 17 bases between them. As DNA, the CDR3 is TGCGCCAGCAGCACCCGGGACTCGAACTCCAATGAGCAGTTCTTC. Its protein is CASSTRDSNSNEQFF.

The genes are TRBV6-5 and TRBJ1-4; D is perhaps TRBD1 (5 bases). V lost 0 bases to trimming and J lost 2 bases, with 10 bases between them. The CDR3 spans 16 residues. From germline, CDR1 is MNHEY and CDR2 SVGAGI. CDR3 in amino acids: CASSYSSGPTNEKLFF. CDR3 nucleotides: TGTGCCAGCAGTTACTCATCGGGGCCCACTAATGAAAAACTGTTTTTT.

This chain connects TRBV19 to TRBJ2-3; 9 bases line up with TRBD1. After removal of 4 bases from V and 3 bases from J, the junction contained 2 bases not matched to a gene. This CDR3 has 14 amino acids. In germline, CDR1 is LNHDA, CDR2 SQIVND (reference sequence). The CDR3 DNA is TGTGCCAGTAGTAGGGACAGGGAAACAGATACGCAGTATTTT. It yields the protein CASSRDRETDTQYF.

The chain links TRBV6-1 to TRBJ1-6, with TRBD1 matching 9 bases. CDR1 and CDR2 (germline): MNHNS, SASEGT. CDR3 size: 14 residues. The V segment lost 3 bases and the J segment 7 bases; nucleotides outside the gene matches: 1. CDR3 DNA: TGTGCCAGCAGTGAGGGGACAGGGAATTCACCCCTCCACTTT. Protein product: CASSEGTGNSPLHF.